The sample holds one count of the clone carrying this TCR beta chain. Its matching antigen is unknown. The study ran its PCR with 60 Vbeta and 13 Jbeta primers. Profiled with immunoSEQ multiplex PCR; TCRdb holds only in-frame clones, not every one. The sample contains approximately 200,000 clones, more than 65% of which appear only once. The sample belongs to a study of cytomegalovirus exposure and HLA in healthy donors. Study results and limitations: The availability of immune exposure information extended only to CMV serostatus. V- and J-gene trimming of TCR beta was linked (in a later analysis) to a missense DCLRE1C variant. Previously analyzed data showed that most TCR beta V segments were productive at a frequency of about 87% or about 30%.

The CDR3 has 16 amino acids. V lost 2 bases and J 0 bases, leaving 11 bases between the germline ends. CDR1 and CDR2 (germline): LGHNT, FRNRAP. The sequenced sample was PBMCs. The TCR originated in a girl aged 5-17 years in good health and CMV-seropositive. The chain links TRBV12-5 to TRBJ2-4; D gene uncertain. CDR3 sequence: CASGLWRSLAKNIQYF. The CDR3 region has the DNA TGTGCTAGTGGTTTGTGGCGGAGCTTAGCCAAAAACATTCAGTACTTC.